This section outlines one TCR beta chain sequence together with its context. This sample stems from a study of control samples from healthy donors and cancer patients. This table comes from immunoSEQ multiplex PCR, and its TCRdb copy is limited to in-frame clones, with some not included. The repertoire consists of about 50,000 clones, with almost 90% occurring once and the leading ten covering under 45%. This CDR3 region has 11 residues. Germline V gene sequence: CDR1 DFQATT, CDR2 SNEGSKA (reference sequence). V was cut by 7 bases and J by 6 bases, with 12 bases left in between. The origin of this receptor is a man in his forties or fifties with head and neck cancer. The sequencing input was PBMCs. The rearrangement links TRBV20-1 to TRBJ1-1; D is ambiguous. CDR3 protein: CSVTRRAEAFF. CDR3 coding DNA: TGCAGTGTTACGAGGAGAGCTGAAGCTTTCTTT.